This T cell receptor beta chain was retrieved from a study of molecular identifiers for immune sequencing clone quantification. CDR3 length: 14 amino acids. Trimming removed 4 bases at V and 7 bases at J, with 11 bases between. Germline-derived CDR1 and CDR2 are MNHEY and SMNVEV (reference sequence). This clonotype was counted at least ten times. Using its own MiXCR run on the PCR reads, TCRdb lists one record per CDR3 protein. Of around 470,000 distinct CDR3 sequences in the sample, about 21% are singletons; the top ten hold roughly 0.81%. Sequencing used naive CD8+ T cells from blood, with Jurkat cell RNA spiked in. Indicated subset: FACS-sorted CD8+CD4-CCR7+CD45RA+ naive T cells. This receptor was obtained from a human donor in good health. Some libraries in this study had Jurkat cell RNA spiked in. The rearrangement joins TRBV27 to TRBJ1-6; D ambiguous. As DNA, the CDR3 is TGTGCCAGCAGTTCGGACGGTGTCAATTCACCCCTCCACTTT. Translation: CASSSDGVNSPLHF.